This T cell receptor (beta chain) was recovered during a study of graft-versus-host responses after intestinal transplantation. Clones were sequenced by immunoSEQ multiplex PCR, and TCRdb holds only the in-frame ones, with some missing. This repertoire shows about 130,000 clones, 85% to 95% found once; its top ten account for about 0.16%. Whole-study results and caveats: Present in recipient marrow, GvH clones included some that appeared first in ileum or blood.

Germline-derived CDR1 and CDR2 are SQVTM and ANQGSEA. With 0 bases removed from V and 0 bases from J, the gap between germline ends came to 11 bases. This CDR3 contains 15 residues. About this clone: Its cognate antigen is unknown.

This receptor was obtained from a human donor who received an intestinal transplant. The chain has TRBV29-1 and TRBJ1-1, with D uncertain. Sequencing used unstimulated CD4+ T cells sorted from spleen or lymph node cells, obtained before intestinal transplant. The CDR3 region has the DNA TGCAGCGTTGAAGATTTGACAACCATGAACACTGAAGCTTTCTTT. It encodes CSVEDLTTMNTEAFF. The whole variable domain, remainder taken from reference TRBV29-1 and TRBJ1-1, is SAVISQKPSRDICQRGTSLTIQCQVDSQVTMMFWYRQQPGQSLTLIATANQGSEATYESGFVIDKFPISRPNLTFSTLTVSNMSPEDSSIYLCSVEDLTTMNTEAFFGQGTRLTVV.